This TCR beta chain was recorded in a study of shared clonotypes between healthy human individuals. Regarding the study as a whole: Clonotypes shared by all four sorted-subset donors had higher generation probabilities than non-shared clonotypes. Sorted-subset sequencing was shown by rarefaction to be incomplete despite large depth.

The V gene end was trimmed by 4 bases and the J gene end by 9 bases; junction bases not matched to a gene: 11. Germline V gene lookup returns CDR1 ENHRY and CDR2 SYGVKD. The CDR3 is made up of 16 amino acids. Naivety among CD8 cells was defined by CD45RO negativity and positive CCR7 selection, thereby excluding terminally differentiated effector memory CD45RA+ cells. Donation came from healthy HIV-negative adults that had no recent acute infections or vaccinations. Clones were read by immunoSEQ multiplex PCR, and TCRdb kept only the in-frame ones, dropping some. The sample yields 500,000 to 700,000 clones, approximately 96% seen once. For this clone: No antigen is known for it.

The source is a woman aged 30 to 39 in good health. Input material: naive CD8+ T cells sorted from blood. The rearrangement links TRBV10-3 to TRBJ2-1; 11 nucleotides agree with TRBD2. The CDR3 reads CAISAPRGSGRGEQFF. The CDR3 nucleotides are TGTGCCATCAGTGCCCCCAGGGGTAGCGGGAGGGGTGAGCAGTTCTTC.